The subject of this entry is one TCR beta chain. This clonotype was seen once. What this receptor recognizes is not known. No base qualities exist here, and no much larger clone lies one base off it. One read provides weak support. The CDR3 runs 15 residues from the cysteine to the phenylalanine. CDR3 DNA is the only sequence kept; it has 45 bases, read in frame from the first base. According to the germline V gene, CDR1 reads SGHAT and CDR2 reads FQNNGV. This sample was taken from a study of tumor-infiltrating lymphocytes in primary liver carcinoma (dated by TCRdb to 2016 to 2017). As for the study more broadly: Hepatocellular carcinoma (four) or combined HCC and intrahepatic cholangiocarcinoma (one) was present in the five patients, who were three men and two women aged 30 to 69 years. Tumors of the five patients were stage T1-T3 N0M0 with maximum diameters of roughly 4.2 to 11 cm. Each sample produced about 3.5 to 7.13 million productive TCRbeta reads, and read depth showed no significant difference between tissue types. TCRbeta repertoire sequencing, expression microarrays and whole-exome sequencing were combined in the study across five regions of each liver tumor, with adjacent normal tissue and blood also included. TCRbeta repertoire sequencing covered 35 or so specimens from 5 patients: 25 tumor regions, 5 adjacent noncancerous liver tissues and 5 peripheral blood samples. Agilent mRNA microarray profiling was performed on the approximately 25 tumor region samples to relate TCRbeta repertoire diversity to the local molecular phenotype. Reproducibility between technical replicate repertoires was high, with correlation coefficients above 0.95 and mean shared-clone rates approximately 0.88.

Study-wide conclusions, independent of this receptor: Comparison of CD4+ and CD8+ T cell repertoires was precluded by the use of bulk unsorted samples. With just four to six patients in the study, the authors point out that the findings should be validated in a larger study. The top 250 clones made up a significantly larger repertoire fraction in tumors than in blood (p = 0.039). Only about 7-25% of top clones were found in all five regions of a tumor, suggesting spatial heterogeneity of tumor-infiltrating T cells. Because only the TCR beta chain was sequenced and unpaired alpha chains were not captured, true repertoire diversity is likely underestimated. Pairs of tumor regions showed greater repertoire overlap (mean around 36%) than tumor-adjacent pairs (about 17%) or tumor-blood pairs (roughly 15%), which is consistent with antigen-driven expansion.

Total RNA and DNA were co-extracted without cell sorting from about 19-30 mg of bulk tissue using the AllPrep DNA/RNA mini kit. Between late 2015 and early 2016, about five patients in China with histopathologically diagnosed primary liver carcinoma had surgical resection. Chronic HBV infection was present in the patients, and the patients were treatment-naive at sampling. Five spatially separated regions were sampled from each tumor: the superior, inferior, left-lateral and right-lateral poles, plus the tumor centre. According to histology, viable tumor cells made up more than 75% of every tumor sample. Fresh tumor and adjacent tissue pieces were bisected, with one half stored in RNAlater at -80 degrees C and the other half sent for histology. TCRbeta-specific cDNA was reverse-transcribed from 500 to 550 ng total RNA using a constant-region primer and ProtoScript II reverse transcriptase. Construction of the TCRbeta libraries relied on three nested rounds of multiplex PCR, following a slightly modified ARM-PCR procedure. The first two PCR rounds used multiplex TRBV1-TRBV30 forward primers with a Cbeta reverse primer, each for around 10 cycles. Sample barcodes and Illumina adapters were added in a final 25-cycle PCR with Deep VentR polymerase. Before sequencing, amplicons of 200-500 bp were purified from gel using a QIAquick gel extraction kit. The TCRbeta amplicons were sequenced with 250-bp paired-end reads on an Illumina HiSeq 2500. As for the authors' bioinformatics: Reads were quality-trimmed with Trimmomatic v0.33, and paired reads were merged with FLASH v1.2.11 to recover full CDR3 sequences. V, D and J germline segments were assigned to the rearranged TCRbeta sequences by MiGEC v1.2.1b. VDJtools v1.0.0 computed clonotype statistics and Shannon-Wiener diversity indices. To reduce sampling bias, subsequent analyses other than the diversity analysis used only the 250 most abundant clonotypes in each sample. TCRdb reanalyzed the raw reads on its own, using fastp at Q25 for trimming and MiXCR for clone calling, and kept in-frame beta chains. Rows are unified per CDR3 protein, each entry keeping the most common DNA and genes. In this record, the V and J calls reflect TCRdb's handling and not the investigators' own analysis. The sample records under 90,000 distinct CDR3 sequences, around 70% of which are singletons. In total, the top ten clones hold roughly a fifth of the sample.

Specimen: liver tumor tissue from sampling region 1. The cell subset or site label of this sample denotes: tumor region T1, superior pole. The origin of this receptor is a man in his forties with primary liver carcinoma and hepatitis B virus infection. Rearrangement joined TRBV11-2 to TRBJ2-7, with a tentative D gene TRBD2 over 6 matching bases. The DNA sequence is TGTCTCAGCAGCTTAGCGGAGGACCATGAATACGAGCAGTACTTC. Its protein reads: CLSSLAEDHEYEQYF.